Each of the 23 T cell receptor beta chains below was sequenced from the same sample in a study of T-cell memory formation after mild COVID-19. TCRdb analysed the 5' RACE reads with MiXCR anew, one entry per CDR3 protein. The sample includes approximately 490,000 distinct CDR3 sequences, roughly 22% seen only once; the top ten take about an eighth. Sequencing was carried out using PBMCs or a T cell subset sorted from them (not recorded which). Receptor source: an adult woman who had mild COVID-19 (a few samples of this study predate the infection). Cell type and time point are not known.

The sample holds many counts of this clonotype. This chain joins TRBV10-3 and TRBJ2-2; D gene unclear. Germline loops: CDR1 ENHRY, CDR2 SYGVKD. Trimming pared 4 bases from V and 2 bases from J, leaving 8 bases between. The CDR3 has 14 amino acids. CDR3 bases: TGTGCCATCAGTGGGAGCAGCAACACCGGGGAGCTGTTTTTT. Translated, it gives CAISGSSNTGELFF.

This clonotype has only a few counts. The rearrangement joins TRBV7-8 to TRBJ2-7; D not resolved. Germline V gene data show CDR1 as SGHVS and CDR2 as FQNEAQ. The CDR3 sequence is 12 residues long. V lost 0 bases and J 3 bases, leaving 3 bases between the germline ends. CDR3 nucleotide sequence: TGTGCCAGCAGCTTAGCGTACTACGAGCAGTACTTC. Its protein product is CASSLAYYEQYF. Full variable domain (missing parts from reference TRBV7-8 and TRBJ2-7): GAGVSQSPRYKVAKRGQDVALRCDPISGHVSLFWYQQALGQGPEFLTYFQNEAQLDKSGLPSDRFFAERPEGSVSTLKIQRTQQEDSAVYLCASSLAYYEQYFGPGTRLTVT.

The genes are TRBV29-1 and TRBJ1-1; D is uncertain. CDR1 is SQVTM, CDR2 ANQGSEA, per germline. The germline V and J ends were trimmed by 1 base and 6 bases, with 15 bases remaining between them. The CDR3 extends over 14 amino acids. The CDR3 bases are TGCAGCGTTGAAGTTAGTCGGTCGACGGCTGAAGCTTTCTTT. Protein product: CSVEVSRSTAEAFF.

This clonotype has a handful of counts. The gene calls are TRBV3-1 and TRBJ2-3, with D possibly matching TRBD1 (5 bases). V lost 0 bases and J lost 4, with 14 bases in between. This CDR3 comprises 16 residues. CDR1 is LGHDT, CDR2 YNNKEL, per germline (reference sequence). The chain's CDR3 is CASSQEGRPDPDTQYF. The CDR3 DNA sequence: TGTGCCAGCAGCCAAGAGGGGCGGCCTGATCCAGATACGCAGTATTTT.

This clonotype was recorded a few times. The V call is TRBV6-6, the J call TRBJ1-2, with D hard to call. Trimming stripped 4 bases from V and 9 bases from J, with 27 bases between. The CDR3 is 17 amino acids. The germline V gene encodes CDR1 MNHNY and CDR2 SVGAGI (reference sequence). The DNA of the CDR3 is TGTGCCAGCAGTTCAGTAACCCCGGGCCTCTCTCGGCCGAGCTACACCTTC. This sequence encodes CASSSVTPGLSRPSYTF.

This clonotype was recorded a few times. The V and J genes are TRBV20-1 and TRBJ2-5; weak D call: TRBD1 (7 bases). Germline V gene lookup returns CDR1 DFQATT and CDR2 SNEGSKA (reference sequence). With 5 bases removed from V and 9 bases from J, the gap between germline ends came to 19 bases. The CDR3 is made up of 13 amino acids. CDR3 in DNA: TGCAGTGCTGGCGGGACAGCCCCCGGGGCCCAGTACTTC. Translated: CSAGGTAPGAQYF.

The chain is built from TRBV23-1 and TRBJ2-3; TRBD2 matches 11 bases. TRBV23-1 is assigned to the ORF class and has an uncertain function. CDR3 length: 15 residues. Trimming cost V 2 bases and J 6 bases; bases outside gene matches: 4. CDR3 bases: TGCGCCAGCAGTCAAACTAGCGGGAGAACGGATACGCAGTATTTT. Translated, it gives CASSQTSGRTDTQYF.

The V call is TRBV19, the J call TRBJ1-1, with D maybe TRBD1 (5 bases). The CDR3 runs to 15 residues. Per the germline V gene, CDR1 is LNHDA and CDR2 is SQIVND (reference sequence). The V end was cut by 4 bases, the J end by 4 bases, with 16 bases between. CDR3 in DNA: TGTGCCAGTAGTACTCGATACAGTAGGGGCACTGAAGCTTTCTTT. Residues: CASSTRYSRGTEAFF. The whole variable domain, filled in from reference TRBV19 and TRBJ1-1, reads DGGITQSPKYLFRKEGQNVTLSCEQNLNHDAMYWYRQDPGQGLRLIYYSQIVNDFQKGDIAEGYSVSREKKESFPLTVTSAQKNPTAFYLCASSTRYSRGTEAFFGQGTRLTVV.

The rearrangement links TRBV27 to TRBJ2-7; 12 bases map to TRBD2. V shed 6 bases and J 7 bases; nucleotides not matched to a gene: 4. CDR3 length: 13 residues. Germline V gene lookup returns CDR1 MNHEY and CDR2 SMNVEV (reference sequence). CDR3 nucleotides: TGTGCCAGCAGGACTAGCGGGAGCAGGGAGCAGTACTTC. Amino acid sequence: CASRTSGSREQYF.

The chain joins TRBV11-2 to TRBJ2-5; 7 positions match TRBD1. Unmatched junction bases numbered 3, after V lost 1 base and J lost 1 base. CDR1 is SGHAT, CDR2 FQNNGV, per germline. The CDR3 is made up of 15 amino acids. The DNA of the CDR3 is TGTGCCAGCAGCTTAGGCTCAGGGGGCCAAGAGACCCAGTACTTC. Translating gives CASSLGSGGQETQYF.

This clonotype was seen a few times. This sequence joins TRBV7-9 and TRBJ2-1, with TRBD2 matching over 15 bases. After removal of 5 bases from V and 3 bases from J, the junction contained 17 bases not matched to a gene. From germline, CDR1 is SEHNR and CDR2 FQNEAQ (reference sequence). The CDR3 covers 21 residues. Here the CDR3 reads CASSPRGSGTSGRPSYNEQFF. The CDR3 region has the DNA TGTGCCAGCAGCCCACGGGGTTCCGGGACTAGCGGGAGGCCCAGCTACAATGAGCAGTTCTTC.

This clonotype showed up just a few times. The genes are TRBV6-5 and TRBJ2-1; 9 bases match TRBD2. J was trimmed by 0 bases and V by 7 bases; bases with no gene match: 4. Germline assignment: CDR1 MNHEY and CDR2 SVGAGI. The CDR3 has 15 amino acids. The CDR3 sequence: CASTGGGASYNEQFF. The CDR3 nucleotides read TGTGCCAGCACCGGCGGGGGGGCCTCCTACAATGAGCAGTTCTTC.

This clonotype was counted only a few times. The chain is built from TRBV7-3 and TRBJ2-1; 8 bases match TRBD2. V was clipped by 3 bases and J by 8 bases; unmatched bases: 9. The CDR3 extends over 15 amino acids. Germline values: CDR1 SGHTA, CDR2 FQGTGA. Here the CDR3 reads CASSFGSGGPYEQFF. CDR3 nucleotide sequence: TGTGCCAGCAGCTTTGGGTCGGGGGGGCCCTATGAGCAGTTCTTC.

The chain couples TRBV29-1 to TRBJ2-2, with D possibly being TRBD2 (6 bases). Germline V gene data show CDR1 as SQVTM and CDR2 as ANQGSEA. The CDR3 length is 16 residues. V lost 5 bases to trimming and J lost 1 base, with 17 bases between them. CDR3: CSVLTSRNLNTGELFF. DNA of the CDR3: TGCAGCGTTCTTACTAGCAGAAACTTGAACACCGGGGAGCTGTTTTTT.

The V and J genes are TRBV4-1 and TRBJ2-1; 9 bases map to TRBD2. The CDR3 is 15 amino acids. Per germline, CDR1 MGHRA and CDR2 YSYEKL. Trimming at V came to 1 base and at J to 4 bases, leaving 2 bases not matched to a gene. For the CDR3, the DNA is TGCGCCAGCAGCCAAGTGAGCGGGGGGTACAATGAGCAGTTCTTC. Protein product: CASSQVSGGYNEQFF.

This clonotype was detected only a few times. V usage is TRBV12-3 or TRBV12-4 and J usage is TRBJ1-5; D unclear. CDR3 length: 15 amino acids. The ends were cut back, 7 bases at V and 0 bases at J, with 13 bases in the middle. The CDR3 protein is CASTPRGYSNQPQHF. In DNA, the CDR3 is TGTGCCAGCACCCCCCGAGGTTATAGCAATCAGCCCCAGCATTTT.

This sequence joins TRBV7-9 and TRBJ2-1; 8 bases map to TRBD1. CDR1 SEHNR and CDR2 FQNEAQ come from the germline V gene (reference sequence). The CDR3 length is 16 residues. With 7 bases clipped from V and 9 bases from J, the junction kept 17 bases outside the gene matches. CDR3 nucleotide sequence: TGTGCCAGCAAAGGTGAACAGGGGGAGTCCCCGGGTGAGCAGTTCTTC. Its translation is CASKGEQGESPGEQFF.

This clonotype turned up a few times. V usage is TRBV5-6 and J usage is TRBJ2-3, with TRBD2 matching over 10 bases. The CDR3 totals 15 residues. From germline, CDR1 is SGHDT and CDR2 YYEEEE. Losses at the gene ends were 6 bases for V and 4 bases for J; bases not matched to a gene: 8. The CDR3: CASNLLAGPPDTQYF. The CDR3 nucleotides read TGTGCCAGCAACTTACTAGCGGGGCCACCAGATACGCAGTATTTT.

The V and J genes are TRBV5-1 and TRBJ2-4; 7 bases align to TRBD1. V lost 4 bases, J lost 3 bases, and 4 bases stayed unmatched. Germline V CDR1 and CDR2: SGHRS, YFSETQ. The CDR3 spans 14 residues. CDR3 protein: CASSLGQSKNIQYF. In DNA form, the CDR3 reads TGCGCCAGCAGCCTGGGACAGAGCAAAAACATTCAGTACTTC.

This clonotype has a handful of counts. The chain couples TRBV4-1 to TRBJ1-5; the D gene is possibly TRBD1 (6 bases). Germline V gene sequence: CDR1 MGHRA, CDR2 YSYEKL. V was pared by 1 base and J by 5 bases, with 12 bases between. The CDR3 runs to 15 residues. As DNA, the CDR3 is TGCGCCAGCAGCCAAGCGGGACAAGCAGATCAGCCCCAGCATTTT. It encodes CASSQAGQADQPQHF.

The chain uses TRBV10-3 and TRBJ1-4; D call uncertain. This CDR3 region has 13 residues. V lost 0 bases, J lost 7 bases, and 6 bases lay in between. Per the germline V gene, CDR1 is ENHRY and CDR2 is SYGVKD. The CDR3 sequence is CAISESMAEKLFF. DNA of the CDR3: TGTGCCATCAGTGAGTCCATGGCTGAAAAACTGTTTTTT.

This clonotype was seen only a few times. One end of the junction is discordant with germline, which a read error may explain. The rearrangement uses TRBV5-1 and TRBJ2-5; 13 positions agree with TRBD2. This CDR3 is built from 16 residues. Germline V gene sequence: CDR1 SGHRS, CDR2 YFSETQ. The DNA of the CDR3 is TGCTCCAGCAGCCCAGGGACTAGCGGGGCCCAAGAGACCCAGTACTTC. Amino acids: CSSSPGTSGAQETQYF.

The chain carries TRBV5-1 and TRBJ2-7; 10 bases are shared with TRBD2. Germline V gene sequence: CDR1 SGHRS, CDR2 YFSETQ. The CDR3 spans 15 residues. The J segment lost 4 bases and the V segment lost 0 bases, leaving 4 bases of the junction unmatched. This chain's CDR3 is CASSLASGSVYEQYF. As DNA, the CDR3 is TGCGCCAGCAGCTTGGCTAGCGGGAGTGTATACGAGCAGTACTTC.